Presented here are 31 T cell receptor beta chains from one specimen sequenced in a study of T cells in pancreatic ductal adenocarcinoma. Selected pancreatic ductal adenocarcinoma patients had undergone surgery without neoadjuvant therapy. Assay: immunoSEQ multiplex PCR; the TCRdb copy retains only in-frame clones and omits some. Of 97,000 or so clones listed, nearly 95% are singletons. Sequencing was done on a sample of PBMCs. These receptors were collected from a human donor with pancreatic ductal adenocarcinoma.

This chain connects TRBV6-6 to TRBJ1-2; D remains ambiguous. CDR3 length equals 14 residues. V was shortened by 2 bases and J by 4 bases, with 11 bases between the two germline ends. From germline, CDR1 is MNHNY and CDR2 SVGAGI (reference sequence). The CDR3 sequence: CASSYDATGYGYTF. The CDR3 DNA is TGTGCCAGCAGTTACGATGCGACGGGCTATGGCTACACCTTC.

This chain connects TRBV10-3 to TRBJ2-7; 9 bases are a match to TRBD1. After removal of 8 bases from V and 7 bases from J, the junction contained 12 bases not matched to a gene. Germline V lookup: CDR1 ENHRY, CDR2 SYGVKD. CDR3 length: 14 residues. CDR3 amino acids: CAIEGDRASREQYF. The DNA of the CDR3 is TGTGCCATCGAGGGGGACAGGGCCAGTCGAGAGCAGTACTTC.

The chain combines TRBV18 with TRBJ1-1, with no clear D. V lost 0 bases and J lost 1, with 9 bases in between. This CDR3 is built from 15 residues. Per germline, CDR1 KGHSH and CDR2 LQKENI. CDR3 bases: TGTGCCAGCTCACCACCCTCGGGAGGGAACACTGAAGCTTTCTTT. This codes for CASSPPSGGNTEAFF. The full variable domain, in which reference TRBV18 and TRBJ1-1 provide the parts outside the CDR3, is NAGVMQNPRHLVRRRGQEARLRCSPMKGHSHVYWYRQLPEEGLKFMVYLQKENIIDESGMPKERFSAEFPKEGPSILRIQQVVRGDSAAYFCASSPPSGGNTEAFFGQGTRLTVV.

The chain recombines TRBV18 with TRBJ1-2; 7 nucleotides agree with TRBD1. J gave up 2 bases and V 6 bases, and 3 bases lay outside the gene matches. CDR3 length: 13 amino acids. The germline gives CDR1 KGHSH, CDR2 LQKENI. In DNA form, the CDR3 reads TGTGCCAGCTCGGGGGGACAGAACTATGGCTACACCTTC. Translating gives CASSGGQNYGYTF. Variable domain in full (rest from reference TRBV18 and TRBJ1-2): NAGVMQNPRHLVRRRGQEARLRCSPMKGHSHVYWYRQLPEEGLKFMVYLQKENIIDESGMPKERFSAEFPKEGPSILRIQQVVRGDSAAYFCASSGGQNYGYTFGSGTRLTVV.

This rearrangement joins TRBV4-1 to TRBJ2-1; D ambiguous. Trimming pared 0 bases from V and 0 bases from J, leaving 6 bases between. This CDR3 contains 15 residues. Germline CDR1 MGHRA, CDR2 YSYEKL. The CDR3 protein is CASSQDPHSYNEQFF. Written as DNA, the CDR3 is TGCGCCAGCAGCCAAGATCCCCACTCCTACAATGAGCAGTTCTTC.

The chain carries TRBV29-1 and TRBJ2-5, with 9 bases identical to TRBD1. The CDR3 sequence is 12 residues long. Germline trimming cut 4 bases from V and 3 bases from J; bases unmatched to any gene: 0. The V gene's germline CDR1 is SQVTM and CDR2 ANQGSEA. CDR3 bases: TGCAGCGTTGGGACAGGGGAAGAGACCCAGTACTTC. This translates into CSVGTGEETQYF.

The chain uses TRBV15 and TRBJ2-7; a weak D match, TRBD2 (6 bases). Germline assignment: CDR1 LNHNV and CDR2 YYDKDF (reference sequence). This CDR3 spans 14 amino acids. The V and J ends lost 0 bases and 6 bases respectively, with 12 bases between them. The CDR3 spells CATSRDIRESEQYF. The CDR3 coding sequence is TGTGCCACCAGCAGAGATATACGGGAGAGCGAGCAGTACTTC.

For the CDR3, the DNA is TGCAGCGTTGACGCAGGGCGGGAGGGTGGGTACAATGAGCAGTTCTTC. Translated, it gives CSVDAGREGGYNEQFF. The chain links TRBV29-1 to TRBJ2-1; 9 bases match TRBD2. V shed 3 bases and J 4 bases; nucleotides not matched to a gene: 10. From germline, CDR1 is SQVTM and CDR2 ANQGSEA. The CDR3 spans 16 residues.

The rearrangement uses TRBV9 and TRBJ2-5; D is perhaps TRBD2 (5 bases). V was trimmed by 2 bases and J by 5 bases, leaving 13 bases between them. CDR1 SGDLS and CDR2 YYNGEE come from the germline V gene. CDR3 length: 14 residues. This CDR3 is CASSVSGSGETQYF. The CDR3 DNA follows: TGTGCCAGCAGCGTCTCGGGGTCGGGGGAGACCCAGTACTTC.

The chain couples TRBV9 to TRBJ2-3; a possible D gene is TRBD1 (6 bases). V dropped 0 bases and J dropped 5 bases, with 13 bases sitting between them. Germline CDR1 reads SGDLS; CDR2 reads YYNGEE. This CDR3 has 15 amino acids. The CDR3 reads CASSVVSGAGDTQYF. Written as DNA, the CDR3 is TGTGCCAGCAGCGTAGTATCAGGGGCGGGAGATACGCAGTATTTT.

V usage is TRBV4-2 and J usage is TRBJ2-5; D remains ambiguous. Germline loops: CDR1 LGHNA, CDR2 YNFKEQ. This CDR3 is built from 13 residues. The V end lost 1 base, the J end lost 5 bases, and 8 bases lay between the germline ends. CDR3 residues: CASSQGPWETQYF. For the CDR3, the DNA is TGTGCCAGCAGCCAAGGGCCTTGGGAGACCCAGTACTTC.

The chain has TRBV5-4 and TRBJ2-5; TRBD2 matches at 9 bases. V shed 2 bases and J 5 bases; nucleotides not matched to a gene: 7. Looked up from germline, CDR1 is SGHNT and CDR2 is YYREEE (reference sequence). This CDR3 has 15 amino acids. For the CDR3, the DNA is TGTGCCAGCAGCTTAGGACTAGCGTTACCCGAGACCCAGTACTTC. It translates to CASSLGLALPETQYF.

The chain couples TRBV5-6 to TRBJ1-3; D gene uncertain. V was shortened by 1 base and J by 4 bases, with 18 bases between the two germline ends. From germline, CDR1 is SGHDT and CDR2 YYEEEE. This CDR3 is built from 17 residues. In nucleotides, the CDR3 is TGTGCCAGCAGCTTGAAGAGGGCCTTCCTTGGGGGAAACACCATATATTTT. Translating it yields CASSLKRAFLGGNTIYF.

This chain connects TRBV5-1 to TRBJ2-1; tentative D call: TRBD2 (5 bases). There are 17 residues in the CDR3. CDR1 and CDR2 from the germline V gene are SGHRS and YFSETQ. V lost 3 bases and J lost 0, with 16 bases in between. CDR3 DNA: TGCGCCAGCAGCTACGTTCCCCCGGGGAGCTCCTACAATGAGCAGTTCTTC. Amino acids: CASSYVPPGSSYNEQFF.

The chain uses TRBV19 and TRBJ2-3; D is unclear. CDR3 length: 14 residues. In germline, CDR1 is LNHDA, CDR2 SQIVND (reference sequence). V was pared by 4 bases and J by 4 bases, with 12 bases between. The chain's CDR3 is CASSTQAAPDTQYF. Written as DNA, the CDR3 is TGTGCCAGTAGTACCCAGGCAGCACCAGATACGCAGTATTTT. The variable domain in full, completed from reference TRBV19 and TRBJ2-3, reads DGGITQSPKYLFRKEGQNVTLSCEQNLNHDAMYWYRQDPGQGLRLIYYSQIVNDFQKGDIAEGYSVSREKKESFPLTVTSAQKNPTAFYLCASSTQAAPDTQYFGPGTRLTVL.

This clone has a handful of counts. The J gene is TRBJ1-5, the V gene TRBV19, with D unresolved. This CDR3 has 15 residues. Germline-derived CDR1 and CDR2 are LNHDA and SQIVND (reference sequence). Deletions cut 0 bases from V and 3 bases from J, with 9 bases between. CDR3 region: CASSIDLFSNQPQHF. CDR3 sequence (DNA): TGTGCCAGTAGTATAGATCTATTTTCCAATCAGCCCCAGCATTTT.

The chain has TRBV27 and TRBJ2-6; D unresolved. Germline CDR1 and CDR2: MNHEY and SMNVEV (reference sequence). The germline V and J ends were trimmed by 6 bases and 2 bases, with 5 bases remaining between them. This CDR3 contains 13 residues. For the CDR3, the DNA is TGTGCCAGCAGGAGGACTGGGGCCAACGTCCTGACTTTC. Translated, it gives CASRRTGANVLTF.

The V gene is TRBV5-1, the J gene TRBJ2-7; TRBD1 agrees at 8 bases. CDR1 SGHRS and CDR2 YFSETQ come from the germline V gene. CDR3 size: 16 residues. V was pared by 3 bases and J by 2 bases, with 10 bases of the junction left unmatched. The CDR3 nucleotides read TGCGCCAGCAGCTCTGGCCCGGGACAGGTGGCCTACGAGCAGTACTTC. It specifies CASSSGPGQVAYEQYF.

The V and J genes are TRBV11-2 and TRBJ2-7, with TRBD2 matching 7 bases. The CDR3 extends over 13 amino acids. J gave up 7 bases and V 9 bases, and 12 bases lay outside the gene matches. CDR1 and CDR2 (germline): SGHAT, FQNNGV. Here the CDR3 DNA reads TGTGCCAGTTGGGGGGGGACTACGAGGGAGCAGTACTTC. It yields the protein CASWGGTTREQYF. Looking up the rest from reference TRBV11-2 and TRBJ2-7 gives the full variable domain: EAGVAQSPRYKIIEKRQSVAFWCNPISGHATLYWYQQILGQGPKLLIQFQNNGVVDDSQLPKDRFSAERLKGVDSTLKIQPAKLEDSAVYLCASWGGTTREQYFGPGTRLTVT.

Points on this clone: Other DNA sequences in the same sample also yield this CDR3. The rearrangement joins TRBV29-1 to TRBJ2-4; TRBD1 might be the D (5 bases). CDR1 is SQVTM, CDR2 ANQGSEA, per germline. The length of the CDR3 is 13 residues. Trimming took off 5 bases at V and 8 bases at J, with 16 bases between the two ends. The CDR3 region is CSVIGQSPDIQYF. As DNA, the CDR3 is TGCAGCGTTATCGGACAATCCCCCGACATTCAGTACTTC.

The rearrangement links TRBV7-2 to TRBJ2-5; weak D call: TRBD1 (5 bases). CDR3 length equals 13 residues. With 6 bases removed from V and 7 bases from J, the gap between germline ends came to 15 bases. The germline V gene has CDR1 SGHTA and CDR2 FQGNSA. CDR3: CASRSDWGGTQYF. The CDR3 region has the DNA TGTGCCAGCAGGTCTGACTGGGGCGGGACCCAGTACTTC. The full variable domain, with the rest looked up from reference TRBV7-2 and TRBJ2-5, is GAGVSQSPSNKVTEKGKDVELRCDPISGHTALYWYRQSLGQGLEFLIYFQGNSAPDKSGLPSDRFSAERTGGSVSTLTIQRTQQEDSAVYLCASRSDWGGTQYFGPGTRLLVL.

The J gene is TRBJ2-1, the V gene TRBV6-5; 7 nucleotides align to TRBD1. V lost 2 bases to trimming and J lost 5 bases; unmatched junction nucleotides: 6. Germline V gene sequence: CDR1 MNHEY, CDR2 SVGAGI. The CDR3 loop spans 15 amino acids. The CDR3 protein is CASSYGQVGDNEQFF. CDR3 in DNA: TGTGCCAGCAGTTACGGACAGGTCGGGGACAATGAGCAGTTCTTC.

V and J are TRBV6-4 and TRBJ2-3, with a tentative D call TRBD2 (6 bases). V lost 6 bases and J lost 0, with 16 bases in between. Germline lookup yields CDR1 MRHNA and CDR2 SNTAGT. The CDR3 is 16 residues long. DNA of the CDR3: TGTGCCAGCAGCACCTTCTCTAGCGTAAGCACAGATACGCAGTATTTT. As protein: CASSTFSSVSTDTQYF.

The chain carries TRBV5-1 and TRBJ2-7; TRBD2 might be the D (5 bases). The V end lost 0 bases, the J end lost 2 bases, and 15 bases lay between the germline ends. Germline V lookup: CDR1 SGHRS, CDR2 YFSETQ. The CDR3 runs 16 residues. CDR3 DNA sequence: TGCGCCAGCAGCTTGGGCCGAGGGCAACCAACCTACGAGCAGTACTTC. Amino acid sequence: CASSLGRGQPTYEQYF.

The chain employs TRBV11-2 and TRBJ2-1; unclear D gene. Trimming removed 4 bases at V and 4 bases at J, with 5 bases between. Germline V lookup: CDR1 SGHAT, CDR2 FQNNGV. The CDR3 loop spans 12 amino acids. CDR3 amino acids: CASSYIYNEQFF. CDR3 sequence (DNA): TGTGCCAGCAGCTACATATACAATGAGCAGTTCTTC. Supplemented by reference TRBV11-2 and TRBJ2-1, the full variable domain reads EAGVAQSPRYKIIEKRQSVAFWCNPISGHATLYWYQQILGQGPKLLIQFQNNGVVDDSQLPKDRFSAERLKGVDSTLKIQPAKLEDSAVYLCASSYIYNEQFFGPGTRLTVL.

The CDR3 here is CASSLTYTNTGELFF. In DNA form, the CDR3 reads TGTGCCAGCAGCTTAACGTACACCAACACCGGGGAGCTGTTTTTT. The gene calls are TRBV7-3 and TRBJ2-2; no definite D call. V lost 0 bases to trimming and J lost 2 bases, with 7 bases between them. This CDR3 has 15 amino acids. Germline lookup yields CDR1 SGHTA and CDR2 FQGTGA.

This clone has only one observation. The chain joins TRBV7-8 to TRBJ2-3, with D perhaps matching TRBD2 (5 bases). This CDR3 comprises 16 residues. The germline V gene has CDR1 SGHVS and CDR2 FQNEAQ. Trimming stripped 1 base from V and 0 bases from J, with 11 bases between. The chain's CDR3 is CASSLVGSPSTDTQYF. The CDR3 coding sequence is TGTGCCAGCAGCTTAGTTGGGAGTCCTAGCACAGATACGCAGTATTTT.

This chain joins TRBV6-5 and TRBJ1-1; TRBD1 aligns across 8 bases. The CDR3 consists of 15 residues. The ends lost 6 bases at V and 2 bases at J; junction bases unmatched: 8. Per germline, CDR1 MNHEY and CDR2 SVGAGI. The CDR3 is CASSHLDRGNTEAFF. The CDR3 region has the DNA TGTGCCAGCAGCCACCTCGACAGGGGTAACACTGAAGCTTTCTTT.

The chain recombines TRBV19 with TRBJ2-1, with 11 bases that match TRBD1. Losses at the gene ends were 11 bases for V and 7 bases for J; bases not matched to a gene: 13. The CDR3 contains 15 residues. Germline V gives CDR1 LNHDA, CDR2 SQIVND (reference sequence). The CDR3 sequence is CASRDGTGGRNEQFF. The DNA for the CDR3 is TGTGCCTCCAGGGACGGGACAGGGGGGAGGAATGAGCAGTTCTTC. Variable domain in full (rest from reference TRBV19 and TRBJ2-1): DGGITQSPKYLFRKEGQNVTLSCEQNLNHDAMYWYRQDPGQGLRLIYYSQIVNDFQKGDIAEGYSVSREKKESFPLTVTSAQKNPTAFYLCASRDGTGGRNEQFFGPGTRLTVL.

The chain couples TRBV6-5 to TRBJ1-3; D is possibly TRBD1 (5 bases). V dropped 0 bases and J dropped 5 bases, with 11 bases sitting between them. Germline V gene sequence: CDR1 MNHEY, CDR2 SVGAGI. CDR3 length equals 15 residues. The chain's CDR3 is CASSYSRGFRNTIYF. The DNA for the CDR3 is TGTGCCAGCAGTTACTCACGGGGGTTTCGAAACACCATATATTTT.

This clone was observed once. V gene TRBV6-5 combines with J gene TRBJ1-4, with TRBD1 as a possible D gene (5 bases). The V gene lost 0 bases and the J gene lost 6 bases, with 8 bases spanning the gap. The CDR3 sequence is 14 residues long. From germline, CDR1 is MNHEY and CDR2 SVGAGI. This CDR3 is CASSYSGLDEKLFF. CDR3 bases: TGTGCCAGCAGTTACTCGGGGCTTGATGAAAAACTGTTTTTT.